This TCR beta chain was profiled in a study of identical twins. TCRdb re-analysed the 5' RACE reads in MiXCR, keeping a single row per CDR3 protein. The repertoire holds under 300,000 distinct CDR3 sequences, with more than 12% as singletons. Overall study results and limits: Zero-insertion analyses could be partly confounded by invariant MAIT and iNKT cells. Out-of-frame sharing of TCR alpha in monozygotic twins was underestimated by models. Instead of following the same donors, the conclusions were based on cross-sectional statistical analysis. While abundant cord blood beta clonotypes carried fewer insertions, memory repertoires showed no such pattern.

CDR3 length: 14 amino acids. V lost 1 base and J lost 5, with 11 bases in between. CDR1 is SGHTA and CDR2 is FQGTGA in the germline V gene. This clonotype was counted many times. The target antigen is unknown. The specimen was memory (CD45RO+) T cells sorted from blood. V gene TRBV7-3 combines with J gene TRBJ1-1; the D is unclear. The sequence came from a young woman in good health. CDR3 DNA: TGTGCCAGCAGCTTAAGAGGGTTTGGGACTGAAGCTTTCTTT. This codes for CASSLRGFGTEAFF.